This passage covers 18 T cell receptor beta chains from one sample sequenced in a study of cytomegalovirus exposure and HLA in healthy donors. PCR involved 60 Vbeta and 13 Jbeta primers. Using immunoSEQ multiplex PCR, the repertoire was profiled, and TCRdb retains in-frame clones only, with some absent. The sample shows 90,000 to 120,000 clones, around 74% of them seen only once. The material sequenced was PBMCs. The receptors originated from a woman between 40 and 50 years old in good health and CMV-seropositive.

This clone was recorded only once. CDR3 nucleotide sequence: TGTGCCATCAGTGAGTACGGACAGGGCGCAGATACGCAGTATTTT. Its translation is CAISEYGQGADTQYF. The chain couples TRBV10-3 to TRBJ2-3; 8 nucleotides line up with TRBD1. V trimming: 1 base; J trimming: 4 bases; junction bases outside the gene matches: 4. The CDR3 runs to 15 residues. CDR1 and CDR2 from the germline V gene are ENHRY and SYGVKD.

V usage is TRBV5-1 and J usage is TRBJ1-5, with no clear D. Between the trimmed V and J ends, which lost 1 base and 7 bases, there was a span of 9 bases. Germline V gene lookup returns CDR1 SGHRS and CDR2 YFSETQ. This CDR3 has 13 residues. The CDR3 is CASSLFGSQPQHF. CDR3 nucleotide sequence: TGCGCCAGCAGCTTGTTCGGGAGCCAGCCCCAGCATTTT.

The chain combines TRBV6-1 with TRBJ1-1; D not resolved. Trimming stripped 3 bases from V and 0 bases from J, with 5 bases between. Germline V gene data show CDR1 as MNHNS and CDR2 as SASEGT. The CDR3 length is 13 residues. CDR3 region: CASSDLLNTEAFF. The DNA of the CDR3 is TGTGCCAGCAGTGACTTGTTGAACACTGAAGCTTTCTTT.

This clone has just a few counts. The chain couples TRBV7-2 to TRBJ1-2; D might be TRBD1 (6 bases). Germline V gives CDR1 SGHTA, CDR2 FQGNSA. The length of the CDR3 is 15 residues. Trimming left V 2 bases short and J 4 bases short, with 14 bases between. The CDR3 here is CASSLYRGAGYGYTF. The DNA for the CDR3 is TGTGCCAGCAGCTTATATCGGGGGGCCGGCTATGGCTACACCTTC.

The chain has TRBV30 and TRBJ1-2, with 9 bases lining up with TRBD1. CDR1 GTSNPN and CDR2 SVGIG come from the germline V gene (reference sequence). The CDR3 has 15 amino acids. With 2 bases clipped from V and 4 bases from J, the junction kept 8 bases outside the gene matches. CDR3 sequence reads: CAWSFGQGRFYGYTF. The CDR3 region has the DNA TGTGCCTGGAGTTTTGGACAGGGGAGATTCTATGGCTACACCTTC.

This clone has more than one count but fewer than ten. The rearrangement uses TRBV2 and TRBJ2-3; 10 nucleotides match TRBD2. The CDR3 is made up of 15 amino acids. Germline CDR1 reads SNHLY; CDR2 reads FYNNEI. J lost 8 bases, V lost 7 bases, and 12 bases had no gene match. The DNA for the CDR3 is TGTGCCAGCAAGCAAGCTAGCGGGGGCGGGGGTACGCAGTATTTT. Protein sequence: CASKQASGGGGTQYF.

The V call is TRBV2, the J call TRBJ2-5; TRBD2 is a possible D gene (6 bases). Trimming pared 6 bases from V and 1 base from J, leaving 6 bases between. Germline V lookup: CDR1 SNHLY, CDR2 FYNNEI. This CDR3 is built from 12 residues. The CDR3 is CASRAGQETQYF. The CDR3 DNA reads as TGTGCCAGCAGAGCGGGCCAAGAGACCCAGTACTTC.

The CDR3 sequence is CASSRQGGYGYTF. For the CDR3, the DNA is TGTGCCAGCTCAAGACAGGGTGGCTATGGCTACACCTTC. This chain uses TRBV18 with TRBJ1-2; 7 bases map to TRBD1. This CDR3 contains 13 residues. Losses at the gene ends were 5 bases for V and 4 bases for J; bases not matched to a gene: 4. The germline V gene encodes CDR1 KGHSH and CDR2 LQKENI.

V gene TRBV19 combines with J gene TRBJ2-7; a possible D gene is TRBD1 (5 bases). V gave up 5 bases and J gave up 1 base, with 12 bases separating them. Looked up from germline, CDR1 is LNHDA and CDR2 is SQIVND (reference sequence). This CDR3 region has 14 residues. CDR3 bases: TGTGCCAGTAGTTCCAGGGTCGGGTCCTACGAGCAGTACTTC. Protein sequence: CASSSRVGSYEQYF.

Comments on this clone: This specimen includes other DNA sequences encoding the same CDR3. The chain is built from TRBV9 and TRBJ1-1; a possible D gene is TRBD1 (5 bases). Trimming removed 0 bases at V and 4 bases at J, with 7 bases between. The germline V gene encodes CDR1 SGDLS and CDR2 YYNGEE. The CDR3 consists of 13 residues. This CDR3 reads CASSVGQGTEAFF. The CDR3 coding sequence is TGTGCCAGCAGCGTAGGGCAGGGCACTGAAGCTTTCTTT.

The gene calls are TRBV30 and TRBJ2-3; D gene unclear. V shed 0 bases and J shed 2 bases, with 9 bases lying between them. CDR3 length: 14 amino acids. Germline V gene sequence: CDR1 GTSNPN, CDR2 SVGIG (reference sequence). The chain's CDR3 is CAWSVRAHTDTQYF. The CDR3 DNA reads TGTGCCTGGAGTGTACGAGCCCACACAGATACGCAGTATTTT.

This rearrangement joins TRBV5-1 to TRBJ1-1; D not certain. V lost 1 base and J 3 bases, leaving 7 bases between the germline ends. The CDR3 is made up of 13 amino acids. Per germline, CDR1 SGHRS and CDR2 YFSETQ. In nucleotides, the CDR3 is TGCGCCAGCAGCTTGACAGCATACACTGAAGCTTTCTTT. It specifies CASSLTAYTEAFF. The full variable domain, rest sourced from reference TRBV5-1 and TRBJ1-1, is KAGVTQTPRYLIKTRGQQVTLSCSPISGHRSVSWYQQTPGQGLQFLFEYFSETQRNKGNFPGRFSGRQFSNSRSEMNVSTLELGDSALYLCASSLTAYTEAFFGQGTRLTVV.

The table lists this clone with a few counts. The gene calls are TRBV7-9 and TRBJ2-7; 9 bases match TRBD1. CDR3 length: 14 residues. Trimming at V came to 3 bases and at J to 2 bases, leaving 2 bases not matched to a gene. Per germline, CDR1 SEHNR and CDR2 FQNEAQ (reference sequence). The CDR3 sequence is CASSLGTGPYEQYF. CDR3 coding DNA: TGTGCCAGCAGCTTGGGGACAGGGCCCTACGAGCAGTACTTC.

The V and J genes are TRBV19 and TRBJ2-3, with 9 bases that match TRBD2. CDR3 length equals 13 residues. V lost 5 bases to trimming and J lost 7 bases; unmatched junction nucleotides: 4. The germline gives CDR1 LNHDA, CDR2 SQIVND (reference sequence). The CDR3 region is CASSLAGLHTQYF. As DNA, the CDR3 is TGTGCCAGTAGTCTAGCGGGGTTACATACGCAGTATTTT.

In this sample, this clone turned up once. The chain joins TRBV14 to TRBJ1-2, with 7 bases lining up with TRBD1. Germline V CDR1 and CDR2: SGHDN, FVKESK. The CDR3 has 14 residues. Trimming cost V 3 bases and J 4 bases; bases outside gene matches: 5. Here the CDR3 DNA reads TGTGCCAGCAGCCACCGGGACAGATTCTATGGCTACACCTTC. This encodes CASSHRDRFYGYTF.

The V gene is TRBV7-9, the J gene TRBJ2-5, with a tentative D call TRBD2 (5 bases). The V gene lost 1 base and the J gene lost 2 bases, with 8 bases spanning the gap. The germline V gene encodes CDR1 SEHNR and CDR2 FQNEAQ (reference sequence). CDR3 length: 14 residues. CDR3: CASSLGLAQETQYF. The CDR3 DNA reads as TGTGCCAGCAGCTTAGGCCTAGCTCAAGAGACCCAGTACTTC.

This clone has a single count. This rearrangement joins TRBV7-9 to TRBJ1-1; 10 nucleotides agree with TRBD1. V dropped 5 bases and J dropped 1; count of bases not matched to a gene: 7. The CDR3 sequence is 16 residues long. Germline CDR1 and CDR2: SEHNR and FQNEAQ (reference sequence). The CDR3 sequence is CASSLEGTGENTEAFF. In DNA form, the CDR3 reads TGTGCCAGCAGCCTAGAAGGGACAGGGGAGAACACTGAAGCTTTCTTT.

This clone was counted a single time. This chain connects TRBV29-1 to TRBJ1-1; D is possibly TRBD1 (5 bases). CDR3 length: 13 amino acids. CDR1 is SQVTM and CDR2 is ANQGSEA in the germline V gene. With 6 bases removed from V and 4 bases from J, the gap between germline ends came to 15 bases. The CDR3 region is CSVPDWGGTEAFF. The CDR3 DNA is TGCAGCGTCCCAGACTGGGGGGGCACTGAAGCTTTCTTT.